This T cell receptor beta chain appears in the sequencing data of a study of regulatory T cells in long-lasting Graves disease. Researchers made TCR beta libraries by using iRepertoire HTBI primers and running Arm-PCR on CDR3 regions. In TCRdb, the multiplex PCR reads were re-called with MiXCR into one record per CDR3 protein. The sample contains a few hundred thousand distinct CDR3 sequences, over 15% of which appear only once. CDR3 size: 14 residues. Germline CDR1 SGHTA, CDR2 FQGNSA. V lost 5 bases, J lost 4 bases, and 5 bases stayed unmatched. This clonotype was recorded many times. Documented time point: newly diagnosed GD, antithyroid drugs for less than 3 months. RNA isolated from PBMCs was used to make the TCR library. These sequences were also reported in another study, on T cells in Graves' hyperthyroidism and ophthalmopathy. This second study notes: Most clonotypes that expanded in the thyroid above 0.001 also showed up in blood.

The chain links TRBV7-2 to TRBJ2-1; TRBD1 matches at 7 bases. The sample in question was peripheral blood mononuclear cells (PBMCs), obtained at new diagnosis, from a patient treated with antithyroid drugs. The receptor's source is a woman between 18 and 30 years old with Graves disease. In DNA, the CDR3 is TGTGCCAGCAGCGTTCAACAGGGGTACAATGAGCAGTTCTTC. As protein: CASSVQQGYNEQFF.